This T cell receptor beta chain is drawn from a study of siplizumab effects on memory and regulatory T cells. Findings and caveats of the study: The study found that siplizumab significantly reduced alloreactive sequences traceable to unstimulated CD4+ memory cells. No assignable naive or memory phenotype existed for roughly 80-96% of proliferating CD4+ or CD8+ clones.

The V gene end was trimmed by 8 bases and the J gene end by 0 bases; junction bases not matched to a gene: 7. The CDR3 sequence is 15 residues long. Per germline, CDR1 SGHVS and CDR2 FNYEAQ. Per sample, around 92,000 TCR templates underwent assay. The table came from immunoSEQ multiplex PCR; TCRdb's copy has only in-frame clones and leaves some out. The repertoire holds about 68,000 clones, 93% seen once, with roughly 4.7% in the top ten. Note on this clone: Its matching antigen is unknown.

The chain uses TRBV7-6 and TRBJ2-1, with 7 bases matching TRBD1. The specimen was CD8+ T cells sorted from blood. The sequence came from a human donor in good health. The CDR3 spells CASSQTGTSYNEQFF. The CDR3 DNA reads as TGTGCCAGCTCGCAGACAGGGACCTCCTACAATGAGCAGTTCTTC.